The rows below give T cell receptor beta chains drawn from one sample of a study of blood T cell repertoires in COVID-19. Libraries were prepared by immunoSEQ multiplex PCR; TCRdb keeps only in-frame clonotypes and omits some of them. This table holds more than 90,000 clones, roughly four fifths found once. What was sequenced was peripheral blood. These TCRs come from a man between 65 and 80 years old with acute or convalescent COVID-19. Each CDR3 is given with its conserved first and last residue. A D gene is named only where the DNA matches it firmly. The size field is filled for only some rows; it gives once, few, many or a size class.

TRBJ2-5	TRBV5-8	NA	once	CASSPAPQAAQETQYF	TGTGCCAGCAGCCCAGCTCCCCAGGCAGCTCAAGAGACCCAGTACTTC
TRBJ1-1	TRBV30	NA	NA	CAWGNTGSEAFF	TGTGCCTGGGGGAATACAGGGAGTGAAGCTTTCTTT
TRBJ1-1	TRBV27	NA	NA	CASSFDRGSMNTEAFF	TGTGCCAGCAGTTTTGACCGGGGATCAATGAACACTGAAGCTTTCTTT
TRBJ1-2	TRBV19	NA	NA	CASQRDSRTYGYTF	TGTGCCAGCCAGAGAGACAGTCGTACTTATGGCTACACCTTC
TRBJ2-3	TRBV24-1	NA	NA	CATSAGLTFTDTQYF	TGTGCCACCAGTGCAGGGTTGACTTTCACAGATACGCAGTATTTT
TRBJ1-1	TRBV2	NA	NA	CASRPREGNTEAFF	TGTGCCAGCAGGCCGCGGGAAGGGAACACTGAAGCTTTCTTT
TRBJ2-5	TRBV6-5	NA	few	CASSDTGPQETQYF	TGTGCCAGCAGCGACACAGGGCCCCAAGAGACCCAGTACTTC
TRBJ2-7	TRBV6-5	NA	few	CASSYTFSGKDEQYF	TGTGCCAGCAGTTACACGTTTTCAGGGAAGGACGAGCAGTACTTC
TRBJ2-3	TRBV5-4	TRBD2	NA	CASSPHGRIAGVEQYF	TGTGCCAGCAGCCCGCACGGTCGGATAGCGGGAGTCGAGCAGTATTTT
TRBJ1-2	TRBV13	NA	once	CASSLARPRIYGYTF	TGTGCCAGCAGCTTAGCACGCCCTAGGATCTATGGCTACACCTTC
TRBJ2-2	TRBV23-1	TRBD2	NA	CASSQSLGTSGIDTGELFF	TGCGCCAGCAGTCAATCCTTAGGAACTAGCGGGATCGACACCGGGGAGCTGTTTTTT
TRBJ1-2	TRBV28	TRBD1	NA	CASSIPGQGAFYGYTF	TGTGCCAGCAGCATTCCCGGACAGGGGGCTTTTTATGGCTACACCTTC
TRBJ1-3	TRBV15	NA	NA	CATSREGGRILLSGNTIYF	TGTGCCACCAGCAGAGAAGGGGGTAGAATCCTTCTCTCTGGAAACACCATATATTTT
TRBJ1-2	TRBV6-5	TRBD1	NA	CASRPGQGVGGYTF	TGTGCCAGCAGGCCCGGACAGGGGGTTGGAGGCTACACCTTC
TRBJ2-7	TRBV2	NA	NA	CASSDRGPSDEQYF	TGTGCCAGCAGTGACAGGGGACCTTCAGACGAGCAGTACTTC
TRBJ2-6	TRBV29-1	NA	NA	CSVGGPGGANVLTF	TGCAGCGTGGGGGGTCCTGGAGGGGCCAACGTCCTGACTTTC
TRBJ2-7	TRBV6-5	TRBD2	NA	CASSYGAGGPYEQYF	TGTGCCAGCAGTTACGGGGCGGGAGGCCCCTACGAGCAGTACTTC
TRBJ1-5	TRBV29-1	TRBD1	NA	CSVGDRGSNQPQHF	TGCAGCGTTGGGGACAGGGGGAGCAATCAGCCCCAGCATTTT
TRBJ1-5	TRBV2	NA	few	CASMAGEGQPQHF	TGTGCCAGCATGGCAGGGGAGGGACAGCCCCAGCATTTT
TRBJ2-7	TRBV5-1	TRBD1	NA	CASSEQGWDYEQYF	TGCGCCAGCAGCGAACAGGGGTGGGACTACGAGCAGTACTTC
TRBJ1-2	TRBV5-1	TRBD1	NA	CASSLDRGVWGYTF	TGCGCCAGCAGCTTGGACAGGGGAGTTTGGGGCTACACCTTC
TRBJ1-6	TRBV28	NA	NA	CASTPASSNNSPLHF	TGTGCCAGCACCCCAGCTAGTTCCAATAATTCACCCCTCCACTTT
TRBJ1-1	TRBV25-1	NA	NA	CASRGSGGTEAFF	TGTGCCAGCAGAGGCTCTGGGGGGACTGAAGCTTTCTTT
TRBJ2-5	TRBV6-5	NA	NA	CASRDLRDFQETQYF	TGTGCCAGCAGGGACCTCCGGGACTTCCAAGAGACCCAGTACTTC
TRBJ2-2	TRBV11-3	NA	NA	CASSGPGSGELFF	TGTGCCAGCAGCGGCCCCGGGTCCGGGGAGCTGTTTTTT
TRBJ1-1	TRBV7-7	TRBD1	NA	CASSLDRGTEAFF	TGTGCTAGCAGCCTGGACAGGGGCACTGAAGCTTTCTTT
TRBJ2-2	TRBV10-2	NA	once	CASSEGPTLYTGELFF	TGCGCCAGCAGTGAGGGGCCAACCCTCTACACCGGGGAGCTGTTTTTT
TRBJ1-2	TRBV6-6	NA	NA	CASRPGGTNYGYTF	TGTGCCAGCAGACCCGGGGGGACAAACTATGGCTACACCTTC
TRBJ2-1	TRBV7-9	TRBD2	NA	CASSSFVASGNDEQFF	TGTGCCAGCAGCAGCTTCGTGGCTAGCGGGAACGATGAGCAGTTCTTC
TRBJ1-4	TRBV9	TRBD1	NA	CASSVGPSGQGTQKLFF	TGTGCCAGCAGCGTAGGTCCCTCGGGACAGGGGACTCAAAAACTGTTTTTT
TRBJ1-2	TRBV7-9	NA	few	CASSGYRRNNYGYTF	TGTGCCAGCAGCGGATACAGGCGAAATAACTATGGCTACACCTTC